This T cell receptor (beta chain) emerged from a study of T cell changes during pregnancy in multiple sclerosis. CDR3 size: 14 residues. The trim removed 5 bases at V and 6 bases at J, leaving 7 bases unmatched. CDR1 and CDR2 from the germline V gene are SNHLY and FYNNEI. The method was immunoSEQ multiplex PCR; TCRdb's version includes in-frame clones alone and lacks a portion of them. The repertoire holds more than 90,000 clones, with about nine tenths as singletons. The receptor was isolated from a female donor with multiple sclerosis, enrolled in a pregnancy study. The sequenced sample was peripheral blood, obtained in the second trimester of pregnancy. The J gene is TRBJ1-5, the V gene TRBV2; 7 bases are a match to TRBD1. The CDR3 nucleotides are TGTGCCAGCAGTTCCGACAGGGTGATTCAGCCCCAGCATTTT. Translating gives CASSSDRVIQPQHF.